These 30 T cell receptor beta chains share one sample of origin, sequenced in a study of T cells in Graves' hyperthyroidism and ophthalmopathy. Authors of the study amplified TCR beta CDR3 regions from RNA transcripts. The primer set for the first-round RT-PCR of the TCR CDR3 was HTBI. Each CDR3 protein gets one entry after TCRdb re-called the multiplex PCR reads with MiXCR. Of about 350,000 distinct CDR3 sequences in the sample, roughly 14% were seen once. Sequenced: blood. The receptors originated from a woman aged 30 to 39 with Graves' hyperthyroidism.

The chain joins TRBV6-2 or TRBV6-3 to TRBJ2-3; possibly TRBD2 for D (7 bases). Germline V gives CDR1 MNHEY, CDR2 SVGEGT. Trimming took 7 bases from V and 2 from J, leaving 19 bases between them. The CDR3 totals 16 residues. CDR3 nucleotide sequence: TGTGCCAGCACCCTCCTCGGGGGGCCAAACACAGATACGCAGTATTTT. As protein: CASTLLGGPNTDTQYF.

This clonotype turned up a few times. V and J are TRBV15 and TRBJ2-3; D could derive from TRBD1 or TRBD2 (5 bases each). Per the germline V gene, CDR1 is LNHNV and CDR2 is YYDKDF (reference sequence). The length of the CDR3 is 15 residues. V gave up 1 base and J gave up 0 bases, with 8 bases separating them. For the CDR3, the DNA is TGTGCCACCAGCAGAGCCGGGGCTAGCACAGATACGCAGTATTTT. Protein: CATSRAGASTDTQYF.

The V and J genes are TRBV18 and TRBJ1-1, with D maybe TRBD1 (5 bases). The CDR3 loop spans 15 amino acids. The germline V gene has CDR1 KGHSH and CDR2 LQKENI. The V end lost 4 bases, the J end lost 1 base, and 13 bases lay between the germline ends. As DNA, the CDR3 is TGTGCCAGCTCACGGTTGGGGCCTCCGAACACTGAAGCTTTCTTT. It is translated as CASSRLGPPNTEAFF.

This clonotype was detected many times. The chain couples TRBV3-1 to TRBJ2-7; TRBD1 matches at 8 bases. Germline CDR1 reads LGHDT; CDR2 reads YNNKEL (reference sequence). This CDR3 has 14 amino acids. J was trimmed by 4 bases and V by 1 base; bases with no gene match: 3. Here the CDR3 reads CASSQAGGRYEQYF. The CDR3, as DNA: TGTGCCAGCAGCCAAGCAGGGGGCCGTTACGAGCAGTACTTC.

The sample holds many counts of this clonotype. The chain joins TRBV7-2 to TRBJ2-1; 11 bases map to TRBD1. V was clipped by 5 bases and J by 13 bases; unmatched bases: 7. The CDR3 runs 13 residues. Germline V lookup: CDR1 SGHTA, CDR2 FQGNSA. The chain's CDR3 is CASSEDRGRFQFF. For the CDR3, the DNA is TGTGCCAGCAGCGAGGACAGGGGGCGGTTTCAGTTCTTC.

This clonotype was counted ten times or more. The CDR3 DNA is TGTGCCAGCAGTTACGAAGAGACCCAGTACTTC. As protein: CASSYEETQYF. The chain joins TRBV6-2 or TRBV6-3 to TRBJ2-5; no definite D call. CDR3 length: 11 residues. In germline, CDR1 is MNHEY, CDR2 SVGEGT. V was shortened by 2 bases and J by 3 bases, with 1 base between the two germline ends.

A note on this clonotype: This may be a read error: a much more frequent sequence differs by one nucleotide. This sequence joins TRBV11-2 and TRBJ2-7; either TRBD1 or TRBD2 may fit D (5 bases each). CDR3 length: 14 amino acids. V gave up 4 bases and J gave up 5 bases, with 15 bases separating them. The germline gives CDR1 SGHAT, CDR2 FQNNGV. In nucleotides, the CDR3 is TGTGCCAGCAGCTCGACACGGGGCCCCGACGAGCAGTACTTC. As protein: CASSSTRGPDEQYF.

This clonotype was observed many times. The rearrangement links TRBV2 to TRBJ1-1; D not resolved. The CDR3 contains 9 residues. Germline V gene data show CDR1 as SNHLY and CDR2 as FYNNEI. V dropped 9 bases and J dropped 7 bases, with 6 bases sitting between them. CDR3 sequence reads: CARGIEAFF. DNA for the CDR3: TGTGCCAGAGGGATTGAAGCTTTCTTT. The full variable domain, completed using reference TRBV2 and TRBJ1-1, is EPEVTQTPSHQVTQMGQEVILRCVPISNHLYFYWYRQILGQKVEFLVSFYNNEISEKSEIFDDQFSVERPDGSNFTLKIRSTKLEDSAMYFCARGIEAFFGQGTRLTVV.

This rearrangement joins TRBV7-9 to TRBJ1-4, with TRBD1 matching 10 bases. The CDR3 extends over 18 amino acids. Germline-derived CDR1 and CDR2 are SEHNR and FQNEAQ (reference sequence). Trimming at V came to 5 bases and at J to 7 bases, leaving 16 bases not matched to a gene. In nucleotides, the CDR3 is TGTGCCAGCAGCCAACCGCCGGGACAGGGGAGGTCAGGTGAAAAACTGTTTTTT. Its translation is CASSQPPGQGRSGEKLFF.

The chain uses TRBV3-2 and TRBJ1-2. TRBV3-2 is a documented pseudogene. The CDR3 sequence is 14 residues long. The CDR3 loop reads CASSQDLHAYGYTF. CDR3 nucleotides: TGTGCCAGCAGCCAAGATCTGCACGCCTATGGCTACACCTTC.

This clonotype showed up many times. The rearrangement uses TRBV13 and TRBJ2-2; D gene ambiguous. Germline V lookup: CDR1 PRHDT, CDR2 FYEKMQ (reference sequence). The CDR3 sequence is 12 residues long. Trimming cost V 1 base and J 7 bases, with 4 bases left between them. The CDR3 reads CASSLVHGELFF. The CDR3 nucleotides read TGTGCCAGCAGCTTAGTACACGGGGAGCTGTTTTTT.

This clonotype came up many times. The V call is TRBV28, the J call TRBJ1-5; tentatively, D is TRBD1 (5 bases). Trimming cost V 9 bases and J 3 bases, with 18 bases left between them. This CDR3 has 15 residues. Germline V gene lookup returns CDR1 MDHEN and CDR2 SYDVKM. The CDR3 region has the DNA TGTGCCAGTGCGGCAGGGAGCCTCCTCAATCAGCCCCAGCATTTT. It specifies CASAAGSLLNQPQHF.

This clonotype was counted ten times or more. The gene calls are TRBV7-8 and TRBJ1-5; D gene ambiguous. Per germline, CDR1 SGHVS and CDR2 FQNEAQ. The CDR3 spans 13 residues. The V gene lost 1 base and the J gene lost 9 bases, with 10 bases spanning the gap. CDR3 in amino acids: CASSLEVGGPQHF. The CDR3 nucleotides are TGTGCCAGCAGCTTAGAGGTTGGCGGGCCCCAGCATTTT.

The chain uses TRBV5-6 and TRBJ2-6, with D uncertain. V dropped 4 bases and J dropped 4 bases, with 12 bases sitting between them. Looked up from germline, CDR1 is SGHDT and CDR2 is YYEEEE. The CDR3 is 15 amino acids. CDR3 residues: CASSGGRFGANVLTF. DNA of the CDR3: TGTGCCAGCAGCGGCGGCCGGTTCGGGGCCAACGTCCTGACTTTC.

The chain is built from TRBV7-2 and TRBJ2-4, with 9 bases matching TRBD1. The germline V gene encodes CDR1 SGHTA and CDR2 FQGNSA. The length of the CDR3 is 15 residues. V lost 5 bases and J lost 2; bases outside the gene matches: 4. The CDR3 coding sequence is TGTGCCAGCAGCCGGGACAGGGTATCCAAAAACATTCAGTACTTC. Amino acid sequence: CASSRDRVSKNIQYF.

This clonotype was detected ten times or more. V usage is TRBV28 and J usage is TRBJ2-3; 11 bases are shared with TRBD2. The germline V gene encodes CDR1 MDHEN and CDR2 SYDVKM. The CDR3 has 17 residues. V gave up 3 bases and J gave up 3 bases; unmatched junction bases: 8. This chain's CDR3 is CASSFLLTSGRTDTQYF. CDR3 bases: TGTGCCAGCAGTTTCCTCCTTACTAGCGGGAGAACAGATACGCAGTATTTT. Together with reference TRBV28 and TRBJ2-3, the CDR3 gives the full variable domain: DVKVTQSSRYLVKRTGEKVFLECVQDMDHENMFWYRQDPGLGLRLIYFSYDVKMKEKGDIPEGYSVSREKKERFSLILESASTNQTSMYLCASSFLLTSGRTDTQYFGPGTRLTVL.

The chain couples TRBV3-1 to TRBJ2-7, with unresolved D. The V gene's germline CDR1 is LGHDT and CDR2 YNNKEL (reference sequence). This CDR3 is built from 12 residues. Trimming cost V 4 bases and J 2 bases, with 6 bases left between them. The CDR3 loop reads CASSRIPYEQYF. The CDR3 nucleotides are TGTGCCAGCAGCCGCATACCCTACGAGCAGTACTTC.

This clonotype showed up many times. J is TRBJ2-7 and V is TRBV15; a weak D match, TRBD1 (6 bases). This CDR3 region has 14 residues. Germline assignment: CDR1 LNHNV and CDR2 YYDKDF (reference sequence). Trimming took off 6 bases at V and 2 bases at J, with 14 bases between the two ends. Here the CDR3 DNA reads TGTGCCACCAGTAGTGACAGGCGGACCTACGAGCAGTACTTC. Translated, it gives CATSSDRRTYEQYF.

The CDR3 sequence is CASSLTFRTGDYGYTF. The CDR3 nucleotides read TGTGCCAGCAGCTTAACTTTTCGGACAGGGGACTATGGCTACACCTTC. The rearrangement links TRBV7-9 to TRBJ1-2; TRBD1 agrees at 9 bases. CDR3 length: 16 amino acids. The J segment lost 3 bases and the V segment lost 2 bases, leaving 7 bases of the junction unmatched. Germline V lookup: CDR1 SEHNR, CDR2 FQNEAQ (reference sequence).

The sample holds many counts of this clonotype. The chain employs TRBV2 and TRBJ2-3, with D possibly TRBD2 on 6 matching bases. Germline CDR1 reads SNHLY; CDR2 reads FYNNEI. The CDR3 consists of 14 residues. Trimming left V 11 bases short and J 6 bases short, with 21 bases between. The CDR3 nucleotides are TGTGCCCGCCGGGGGTCAGAAGTAAAGGATACGCAGTATTTT. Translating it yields CARRGSEVKDTQYF. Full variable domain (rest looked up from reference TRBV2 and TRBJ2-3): EPEVTQTPSHQVTQMGQEVILRCVPISNHLYFYWYRQILGQKVEFLVSFYNNEISEKSEIFDDQFSVERPDGSNFTLKIRSTKLEDSAMYFCARRGSEVKDTQYFGPGTRLTVL.

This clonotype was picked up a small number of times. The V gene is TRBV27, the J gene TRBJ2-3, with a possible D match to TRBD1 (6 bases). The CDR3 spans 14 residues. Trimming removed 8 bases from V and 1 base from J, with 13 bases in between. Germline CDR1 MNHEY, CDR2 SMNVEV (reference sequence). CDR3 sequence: CASGTGSGTDTQYF. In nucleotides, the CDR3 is TGTGCCAGCGGAACAGGGTCGGGCACAGATACGCAGTATTTT.

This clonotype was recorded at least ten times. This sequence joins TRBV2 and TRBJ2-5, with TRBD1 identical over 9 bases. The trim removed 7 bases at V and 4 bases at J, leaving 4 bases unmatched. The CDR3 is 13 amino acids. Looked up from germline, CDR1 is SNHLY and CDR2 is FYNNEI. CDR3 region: CASTGQGIETQYF. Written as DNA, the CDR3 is TGTGCCAGCACGGGACAGGGAATAGAGACCCAGTACTTC. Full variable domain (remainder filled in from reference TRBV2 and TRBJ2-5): EPEVTQTPSHQVTQMGQEVILRCVPISNHLYFYWYRQILGQKVEFLVSFYNNEISEKSEIFDDQFSVERPDGSNFTLKIRSTKLEDSAMYFCASTGQGIETQYFGPGTRLLVL.

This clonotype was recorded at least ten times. This chain's CDR3 is CACRAGPNYEQYF. In DNA form, the CDR3 reads TGTGCCTGCCGAGCGGGGCCGAACTACGAGCAGTACTTC. The chain is built from TRBV30 and TRBJ2-7; 7 positions match TRBD2. This CDR3 contains 13 residues. V lost 6 bases to trimming and J lost 3 bases; unmatched junction nucleotides: 8. The germline V gene has CDR1 GTSNPN and CDR2 SVGIG (reference sequence). Complete variable domain (other parts from reference TRBV30 and TRBJ2-7): SQTIHQWPATLVQPVGSPLSLECTVEGTSNPNLYWYRQAAGRGLQLLFYSVGIGQISSEVPQNLSASRPQDRQFILSSKKLLLSDSGFYLCACRAGPNYEQYFGPGTRLTVT.

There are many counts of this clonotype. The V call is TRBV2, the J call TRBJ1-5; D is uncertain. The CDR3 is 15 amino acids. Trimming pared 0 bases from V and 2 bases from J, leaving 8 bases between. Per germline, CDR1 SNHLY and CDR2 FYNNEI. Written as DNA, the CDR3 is TGTGCCAGCAGTGAAGCATCGGAGGGCAATCAGCCCCAGCATTTT. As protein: CASSEASEGNQPQHF.

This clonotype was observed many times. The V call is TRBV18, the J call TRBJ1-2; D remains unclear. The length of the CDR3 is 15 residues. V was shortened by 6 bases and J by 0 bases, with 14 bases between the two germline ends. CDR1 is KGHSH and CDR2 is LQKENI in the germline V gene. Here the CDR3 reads CASSFSENPNYGYTF. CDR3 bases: TGTGCCAGCTCGTTTTCCGAAAACCCTAACTATGGCTACACCTTC.

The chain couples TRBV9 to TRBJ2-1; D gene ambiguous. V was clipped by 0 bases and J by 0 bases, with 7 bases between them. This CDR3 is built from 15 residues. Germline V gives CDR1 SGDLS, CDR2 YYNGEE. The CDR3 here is CASSVVSNSYNEQFF. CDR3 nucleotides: TGTGCCAGCAGCGTAGTTAGCAACTCCTACAATGAGCAGTTCTTC.

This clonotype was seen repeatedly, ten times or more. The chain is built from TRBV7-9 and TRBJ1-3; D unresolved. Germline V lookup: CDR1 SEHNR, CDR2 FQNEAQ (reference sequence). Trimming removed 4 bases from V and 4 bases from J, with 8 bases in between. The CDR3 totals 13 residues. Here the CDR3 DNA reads TGTGCCAGCAGCTCCATCATGGGAAACACCATATATTTT. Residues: CASSSIMGNTIYF.

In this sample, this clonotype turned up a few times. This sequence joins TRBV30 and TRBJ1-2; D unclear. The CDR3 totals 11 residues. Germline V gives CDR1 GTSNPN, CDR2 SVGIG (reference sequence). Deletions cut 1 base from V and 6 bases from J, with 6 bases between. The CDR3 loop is CAWSAGDGYTF. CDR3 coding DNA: TGTGCCTGGAGTGCAGGCGATGGCTACACCTTC.

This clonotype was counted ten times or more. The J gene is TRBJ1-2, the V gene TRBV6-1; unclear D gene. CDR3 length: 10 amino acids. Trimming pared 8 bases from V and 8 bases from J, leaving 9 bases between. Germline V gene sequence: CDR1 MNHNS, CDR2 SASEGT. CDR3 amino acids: CASRSVGYTF. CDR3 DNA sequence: TGTGCCAGCCGCTCGGTCGGCTACACCTTC.

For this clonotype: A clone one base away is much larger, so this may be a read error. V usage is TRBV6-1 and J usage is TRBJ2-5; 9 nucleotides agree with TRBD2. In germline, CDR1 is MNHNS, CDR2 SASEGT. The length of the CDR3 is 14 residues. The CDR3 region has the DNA TGTGCCAGCATCCCGGCGGGAGGGTCAGAGGCCCAGTACTTC. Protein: CASIPAGGSEAQYF.